This T cell receptor (beta chain) emerged from a study of T cells expressing NK-cell markers. Study at large: Sorted CD3+CD56+NKG2C+, CD3+CD56+NKG2C- and CD3+CD56-NKG2C+ T cells supplied TCR beta repertoires. The authors sequenced eight donors, of whom seven were HCMV-seropositive and one was seronegative.

Findings of the study overall: Four of the donors also had these clonotypes leading their CD3+CD56-NKG2C+ fraction. What remained unclear was the HCMV specificity of expanded NKG2C+ T cell clones.

TCRdb reprocessed the 5' RACE reads and stores each CDR3 protein as one record, lacking DNA. The table counts some 500,000 distinct CDR3 sequences; approximately 1.5% lies in the top ten. On this clonotype: Its matching antigen is unknown.

The CDR3 spans 16 residues. CDR1 and CDR2 from the germline V gene are SGHRS and YFSETQ. This TCR derives from a woman in her forties or fifties in good health. The chain uses TRBV5-1 and TRBJ1-1; TCRdb's assignment of TRBD1 cannot be checked, as there is no DNA. The sequenced sample consisted of blood T cells: a sorted CD56 or NKG2C T cell subset, CD4+ or CD8+ T cells, or bulk PBMC T cells (not recorded which). This chain's CDR3 is CASSWISGTRGTEAFF. Variable domain in full (rest from reference TRBV5-1 and TRBJ1-1): KAGVTQTPRYLIKTRGQQVTLSCSPISGHRSVSWYQQTPGQGLQFLFEYFSETQRNKGNFPGRFSGRQFSNSRSEMNVSTLELGDSALYLCASSWISGTRGTEAFFGQGTRLTVV.